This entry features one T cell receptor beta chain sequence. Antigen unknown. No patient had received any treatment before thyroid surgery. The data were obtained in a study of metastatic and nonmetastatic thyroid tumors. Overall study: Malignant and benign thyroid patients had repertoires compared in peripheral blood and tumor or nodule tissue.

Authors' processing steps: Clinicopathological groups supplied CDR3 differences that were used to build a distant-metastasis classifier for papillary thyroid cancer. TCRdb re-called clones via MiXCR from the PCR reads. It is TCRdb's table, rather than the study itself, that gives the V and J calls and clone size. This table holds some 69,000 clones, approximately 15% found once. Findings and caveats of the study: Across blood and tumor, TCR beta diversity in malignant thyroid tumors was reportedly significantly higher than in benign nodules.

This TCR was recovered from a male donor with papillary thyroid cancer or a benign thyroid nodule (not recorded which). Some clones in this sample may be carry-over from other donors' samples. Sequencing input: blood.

The CDR3 loop reads CASRGWASTDTQYF. CDR3 in DNA: TGTGCCAGCAGGGGGTGGGCTAGCACAGATACGCAGTATTTT. The chain links TRBV12-3 or TRBV12-4 to TRBJ2-3; D remains unclear. This CDR3 comprises 14 residues. V lost 6 bases to trimming and J lost 0 bases, with 10 bases between them.